Reported below is one T cell receptor (beta chain). Its antigen is undetermined. Other nucleotide sequences from this sample produce the same CDR3. This sample was taken from a study of shared clonotypes between healthy human individuals. The sequenced material, unsorted PBMC DNA, was run on ten immunoSEQ deep assay plates. This table comes from immunoSEQ multiplex PCR, and its TCRdb copy is limited to in-frame clones, with some not included. The sample contains 400,000 to 500,000 clones, about three quarters of which appear only once. Study-wide points: Tissues were not sampled, only blood, and their repertoires likely differ.

Donors comprised only Caucasian adults living in Nashville, Tennessee. The TCR originated in a woman in her thirties or forties in good health. Some clones in this sample may be carry-over from other donors' samples. Source material: PBMCs.

The CDR3 reads CASSGGSYNEQFF. The DNA for the CDR3 is TGTGCCAGCTCGGGGGGATCCTACAATGAGCAGTTCTTC. V and J are TRBV18 and TRBJ2-1; D may be TRBD2 (6 bases). The germline V and J ends were trimmed by 6 bases and 1 base, with 7 bases remaining between them. Germline V gene sequence: CDR1 KGHSH, CDR2 LQKENI. The CDR3 loop spans 13 amino acids.